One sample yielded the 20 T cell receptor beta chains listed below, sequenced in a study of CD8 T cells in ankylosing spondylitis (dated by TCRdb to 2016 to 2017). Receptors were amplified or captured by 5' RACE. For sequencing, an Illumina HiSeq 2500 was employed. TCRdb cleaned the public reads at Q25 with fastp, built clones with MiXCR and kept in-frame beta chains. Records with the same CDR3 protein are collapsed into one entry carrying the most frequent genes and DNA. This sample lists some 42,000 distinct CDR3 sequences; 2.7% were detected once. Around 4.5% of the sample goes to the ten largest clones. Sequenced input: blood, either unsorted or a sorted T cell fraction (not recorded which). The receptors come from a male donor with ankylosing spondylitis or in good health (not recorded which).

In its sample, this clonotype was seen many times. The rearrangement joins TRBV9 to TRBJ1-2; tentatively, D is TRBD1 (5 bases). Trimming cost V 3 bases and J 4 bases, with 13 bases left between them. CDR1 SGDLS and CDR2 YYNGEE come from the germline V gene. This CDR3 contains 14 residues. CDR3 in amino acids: CASSASGTSYGYTF. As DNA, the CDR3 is TGTGCCAGCAGCGCCTCCGGGACGTCCTATGGCTACACCTTC. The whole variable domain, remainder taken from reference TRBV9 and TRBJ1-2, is DSGVTQTPKHLITATGQRVTLRCSPRSGDLSVYWYQQSLDQGLQFLIQYYNGEERAKGNILERFSAQQFPDLHSELNLSSLELGDSALYFCASSASGTSYGYTFGSGTRLTVV.

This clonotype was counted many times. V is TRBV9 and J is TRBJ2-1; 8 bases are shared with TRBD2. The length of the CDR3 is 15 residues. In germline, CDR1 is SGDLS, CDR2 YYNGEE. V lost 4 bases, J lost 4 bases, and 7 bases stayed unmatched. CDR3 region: CASSPTSGPYNEQFF. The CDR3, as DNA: TGTGCCAGCAGCCCCACTAGCGGTCCATACAATGAGCAGTTCTTC.

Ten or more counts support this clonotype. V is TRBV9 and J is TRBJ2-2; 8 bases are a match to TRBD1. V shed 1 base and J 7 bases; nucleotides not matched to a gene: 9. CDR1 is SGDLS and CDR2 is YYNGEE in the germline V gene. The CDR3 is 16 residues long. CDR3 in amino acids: CASSVQGARLSGELFF. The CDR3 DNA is TGTGCCAGCAGCGTACAGGGGGCGAGGTTGAGCGGGGAGCTGTTTTTT. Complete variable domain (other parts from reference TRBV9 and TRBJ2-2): DSGVTQTPKHLITATGQRVTLRCSPRSGDLSVYWYQQSLDQGLQFLIQYYNGEERAKGNILERFSAQQFPDLHSELNLSSLELGDSALYFCASSVQGARLSGELFFGEGSRLTVL.

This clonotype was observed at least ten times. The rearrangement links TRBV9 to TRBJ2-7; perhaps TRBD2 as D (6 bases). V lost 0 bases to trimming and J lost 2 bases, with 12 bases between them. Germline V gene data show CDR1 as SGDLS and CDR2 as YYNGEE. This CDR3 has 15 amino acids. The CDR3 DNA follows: TGTGCCAGCAGCGTAGGCTGGGGAGGTGCCTACGAGCAGTACTTC. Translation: CASSVGWGGAYEQYF.

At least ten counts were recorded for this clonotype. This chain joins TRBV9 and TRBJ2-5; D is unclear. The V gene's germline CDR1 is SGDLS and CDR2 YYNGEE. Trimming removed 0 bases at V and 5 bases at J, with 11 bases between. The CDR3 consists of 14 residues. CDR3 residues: CASSVGPRLETQYF. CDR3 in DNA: TGTGCCAGCAGCGTAGGCCCTCGTCTCGAGACCCAGTACTTC.

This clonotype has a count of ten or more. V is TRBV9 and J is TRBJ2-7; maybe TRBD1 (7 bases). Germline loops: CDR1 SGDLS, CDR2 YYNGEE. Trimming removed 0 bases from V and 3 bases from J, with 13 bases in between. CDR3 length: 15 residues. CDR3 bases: TGTGCCAGCAGCGTAGGAGGCGGGACAGACTACGAGCAGTACTTC. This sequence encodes CASSVGGGTDYEQYF. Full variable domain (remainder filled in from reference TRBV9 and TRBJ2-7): DSGVTQTPKHLITATGQRVTLRCSPRSGDLSVYWYQQSLDQGLQFLIQYYNGEERAKGNILERFSAQQFPDLHSELNLSSLELGDSALYFCASSVGGGTDYEQYFGPGTRLTVT.

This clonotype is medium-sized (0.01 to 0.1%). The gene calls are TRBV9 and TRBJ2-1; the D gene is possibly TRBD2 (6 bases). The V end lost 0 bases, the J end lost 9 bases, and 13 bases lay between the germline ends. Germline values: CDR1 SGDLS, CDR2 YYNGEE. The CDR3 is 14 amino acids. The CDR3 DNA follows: TGTGCCAGCAGCGTAGATGTGTACGGGGGTGAGCAGTTCTTC. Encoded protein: CASSVDVYGGEQFF.

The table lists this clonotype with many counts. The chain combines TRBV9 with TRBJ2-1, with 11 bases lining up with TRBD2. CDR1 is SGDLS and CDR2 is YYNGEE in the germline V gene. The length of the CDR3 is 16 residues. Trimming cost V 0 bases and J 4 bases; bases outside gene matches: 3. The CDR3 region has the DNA TGTGCCAGCAGCGTAGAACTAGCGGGAGAGTACAATGAGCAGTTCTTC. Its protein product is CASSVELAGEYNEQFF.

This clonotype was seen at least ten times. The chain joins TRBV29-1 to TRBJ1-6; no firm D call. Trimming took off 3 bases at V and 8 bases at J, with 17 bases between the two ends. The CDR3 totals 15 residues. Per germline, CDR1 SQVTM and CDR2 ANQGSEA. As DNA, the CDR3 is TGCAGCGTTGATAACGGACGGAAAAGTGATTCACCCCTCCACTTT. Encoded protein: CSVDNGRKSDSPLHF.

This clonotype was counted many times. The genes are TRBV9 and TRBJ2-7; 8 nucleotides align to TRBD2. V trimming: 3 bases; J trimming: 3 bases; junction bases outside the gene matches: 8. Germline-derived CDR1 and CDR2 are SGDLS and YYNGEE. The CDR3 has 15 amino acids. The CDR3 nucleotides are TGTGCCAGCAGCGCGACGGCGGGGGGAGGCTACGAGCAGTACTTC. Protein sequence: CASSATAGGGYEQYF.

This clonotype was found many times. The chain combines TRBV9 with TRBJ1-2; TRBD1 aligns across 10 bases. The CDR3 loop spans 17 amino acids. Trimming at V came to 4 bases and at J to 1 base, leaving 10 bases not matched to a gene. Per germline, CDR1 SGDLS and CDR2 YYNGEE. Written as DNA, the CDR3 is TGTGCCAGCAGCACCCTGACAGGGGGCGGGGGTAACTATGGCTACACCTTC. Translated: CASSTLTGGGGNYGYTF.

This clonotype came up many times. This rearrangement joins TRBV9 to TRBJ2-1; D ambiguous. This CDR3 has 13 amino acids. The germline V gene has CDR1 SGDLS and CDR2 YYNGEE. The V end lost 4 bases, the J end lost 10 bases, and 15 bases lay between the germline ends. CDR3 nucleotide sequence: TGTGCCAGCAGCCAGGTGGCGGAAAAAGAGCAGTTCTTC. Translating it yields CASSQVAEKEQFF.

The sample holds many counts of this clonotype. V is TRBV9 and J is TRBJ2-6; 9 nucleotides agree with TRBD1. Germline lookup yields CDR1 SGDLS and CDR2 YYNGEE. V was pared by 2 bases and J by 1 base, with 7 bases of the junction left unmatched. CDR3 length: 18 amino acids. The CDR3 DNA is TGTGCCAGCAGCGTTATGGGACAGGGTTTATCTGGGGCCAACGTCCTGACTTTC. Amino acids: CASSVMGQGLSGANVLTF.

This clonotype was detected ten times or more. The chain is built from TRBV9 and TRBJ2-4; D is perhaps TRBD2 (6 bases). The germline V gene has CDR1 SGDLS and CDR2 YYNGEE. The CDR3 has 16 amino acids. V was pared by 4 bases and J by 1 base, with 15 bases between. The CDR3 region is CASSPLREEAKNIQYF. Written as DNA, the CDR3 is TGTGCCAGCAGCCCCCTGAGGGAGGAGGCCAAAAACATTCAGTACTTC. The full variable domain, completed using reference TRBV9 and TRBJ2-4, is DSGVTQTPKHLITATGQRVTLRCSPRSGDLSVYWYQQSLDQGLQFLIQYYNGEERAKGNILERFSAQQFPDLHSELNLSSLELGDSALYFCASSPLREEAKNIQYFGAGTRLSVL.

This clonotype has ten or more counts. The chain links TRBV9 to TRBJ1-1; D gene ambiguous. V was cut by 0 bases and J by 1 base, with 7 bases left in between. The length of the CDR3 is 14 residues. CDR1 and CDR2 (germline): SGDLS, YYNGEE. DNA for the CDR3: TGTGCCAGCAGCGTAGGCCCCTCGAACACTGAAGCTTTCTTT. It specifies CASSVGPSNTEAFF.

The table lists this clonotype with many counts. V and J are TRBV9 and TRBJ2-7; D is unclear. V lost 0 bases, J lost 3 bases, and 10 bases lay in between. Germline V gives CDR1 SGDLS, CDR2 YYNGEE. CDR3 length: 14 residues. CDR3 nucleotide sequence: TGTGCCAGCAGCGTAGGACCCCAAGGCTACGAGCAGTACTTC. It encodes CASSVGPQGYEQYF.

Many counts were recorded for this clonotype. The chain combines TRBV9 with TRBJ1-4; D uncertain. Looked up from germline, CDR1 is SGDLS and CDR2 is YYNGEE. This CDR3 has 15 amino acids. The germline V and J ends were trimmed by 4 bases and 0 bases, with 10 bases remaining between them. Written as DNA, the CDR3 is TGTGCCAGCAGCCCCCGCGGTGCAACTAATGAAAAACTGTTTTTT. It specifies CASSPRGATNEKLFF.

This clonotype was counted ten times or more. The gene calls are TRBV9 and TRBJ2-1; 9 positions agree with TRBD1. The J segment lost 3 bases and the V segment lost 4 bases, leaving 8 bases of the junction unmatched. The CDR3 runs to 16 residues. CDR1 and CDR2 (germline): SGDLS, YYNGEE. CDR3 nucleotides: TGTGCCAGCAGCCCCACGGGACAGGGAAGCTACAATGAGCAGTTCTTC. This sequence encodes CASSPTGQGSYNEQFF.

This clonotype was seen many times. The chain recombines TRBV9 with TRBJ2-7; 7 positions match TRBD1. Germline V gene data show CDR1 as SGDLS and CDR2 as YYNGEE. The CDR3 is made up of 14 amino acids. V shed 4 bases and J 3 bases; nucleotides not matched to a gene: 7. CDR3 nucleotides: TGTGCCAGCAGCTCTACGGGACAGATCTACGAGCAGTACTTC. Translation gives CASSSTGQIYEQYF.

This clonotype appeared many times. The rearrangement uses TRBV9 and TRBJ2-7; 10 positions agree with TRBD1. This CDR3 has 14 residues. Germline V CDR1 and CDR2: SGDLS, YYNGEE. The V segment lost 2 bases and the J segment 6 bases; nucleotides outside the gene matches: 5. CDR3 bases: TGTGCCAGCAGCGTTGGGACAGGGGTCCTCGAGCAGTACTTC. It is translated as CASSVGTGVLEQYF.